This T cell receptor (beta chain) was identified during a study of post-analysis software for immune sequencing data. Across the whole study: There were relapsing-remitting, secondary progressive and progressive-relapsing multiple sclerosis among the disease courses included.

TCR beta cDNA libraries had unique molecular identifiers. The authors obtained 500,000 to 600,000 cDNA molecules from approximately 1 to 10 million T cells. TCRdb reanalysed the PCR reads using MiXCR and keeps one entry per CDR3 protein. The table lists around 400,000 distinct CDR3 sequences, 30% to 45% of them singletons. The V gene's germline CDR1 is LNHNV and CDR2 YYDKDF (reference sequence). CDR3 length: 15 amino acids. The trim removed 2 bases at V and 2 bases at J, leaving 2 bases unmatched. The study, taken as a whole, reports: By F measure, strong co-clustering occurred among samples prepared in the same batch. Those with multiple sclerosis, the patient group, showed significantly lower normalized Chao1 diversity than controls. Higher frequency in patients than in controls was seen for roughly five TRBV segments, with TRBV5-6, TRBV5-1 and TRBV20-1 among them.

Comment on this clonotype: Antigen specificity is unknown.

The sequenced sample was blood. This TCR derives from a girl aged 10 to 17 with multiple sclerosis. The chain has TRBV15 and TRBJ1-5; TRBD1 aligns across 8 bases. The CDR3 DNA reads TGTGCCACCAGCAGACCAGGGGGCGGCAATCAGCCCCAGCATTTT. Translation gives CATSRPGGGNQPQHF. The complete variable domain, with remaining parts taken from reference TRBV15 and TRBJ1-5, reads DAMVIQNPRYQVTQFGKPVTLSCSQTLNHNVMYWYQQKSSQAPKLLFHYYDKDFNNEADTPDNFQSRRPNTSFCFLDIRSPGLGDTAMYLCATSRPGGGNQPQHFGDGTRLSIL.